These 19 T cell receptor beta chains were sequenced from one sample in a study of T-cell memory formation after mild COVID-19. TCRdb re-called the 5' RACE reads through MiXCR, storing one row per CDR3 protein. There are 200,000 to 250,000 distinct CDR3 sequences in the sample; 9.5% to 10% occur only once, and roughly 3.5% lies in the top ten. Sequencing was carried out using PBMCs or a T cell subset sorted from them (not recorded which). Every receptor here comes from a man aged 18 to 30 who had mild COVID-19 (a few samples of this study predate the infection). Cell type and time point are not known.

This clonotype was seen at least ten times. The chain employs TRBV7-2 and TRBJ2-7; unclear D gene. Germline-derived CDR1 and CDR2 are SGHTA and FQGNSA. The V end lost 5 bases, the J end lost 5 bases, and 10 bases lay between the germline ends. The CDR3 is 12 amino acids. The CDR3 region is CASSPFGDEQYF. The CDR3 bases are TGTGCCAGCAGCCCCTTTGGGGACGAGCAGTACTTC.

The V gene is TRBV29-1, the J gene TRBJ1-4; 7 positions agree with TRBD1. Germline V lookup: CDR1 SQVTM, CDR2 ANQGSEA. V lost 4 bases and J lost 8; bases outside the gene matches: 7. The CDR3 is made up of 13 amino acids. CDR3 residues: CSVVRGQGEKLFF. The DNA for the CDR3 is TGCAGCGTTGTTAGGGGGCAAGGGGAAAAACTGTTTTTT.

This clonotype was recorded many times. This chain joins TRBV27 and TRBJ2-3; no clear D gene. This CDR3 region has 11 residues. V lost 9 bases and J lost 1, with 5 bases in between. Germline assignment: CDR1 MNHEY and CDR2 SMNVEV (reference sequence). The CDR3 region is CASRGTDTQYF. The CDR3 DNA reads TGTGCCAGTAGAGGCACAGATACGCAGTATTTT.

This clonotype has a handful of counts. The J gene is TRBJ2-5, the V gene TRBV11-3, with D possibly being TRBD1 (5 bases). V was clipped by 11 bases and J by 3 bases, with 13 bases between them. CDR3 length: 12 amino acids. Per germline, CDR1 SGHNT and CDR2 YENEEA. CDR3 DNA: TGTGCCTCCAAAGGGGCCGAAGAGACCCAGTACTTC. The encoded protein is CASKGAEETQYF.

This clonotype was counted between two and nine times. V and J are TRBV7-9 and TRBJ1-6; unclear D gene. This CDR3 is 15 amino acids long. CDR1 and CDR2 from the germline V gene are SEHNR and FQNEAQ (reference sequence). V was trimmed by 2 bases and J by 9 bases, leaving 14 bases between them. The CDR3 loop is CASSLSVSGISPLHF. In nucleotides, the CDR3 is TGTGCCAGCAGCTTATCCGTCTCCGGGATTTCACCCCTCCACTTT. The whole variable domain, filled in from reference TRBV7-9 and TRBJ1-6, reads DTGVSQNPRHKITKRGQNVTFRCDPISEHNRLYWYRQTLGQGPEFLTYFQNEAQLEKSRLLSDRFSAERPKGSFSTLEIQRTEQGDSAMYLCASSLSVSGISPLHFGNGTRLTVT.

This clonotype was seen only a few times. V usage is TRBV20-1 and J usage is TRBJ2-1; D gene uncertain. Germline assignment: CDR1 DFQATT and CDR2 SNEGSKA (reference sequence). Trimming left V 5 bases short and J 4 bases short, with 6 bases between. The length of the CDR3 is 11 residues. CDR3 residues: CSAPLYNEQFF. In DNA form, the CDR3 reads TGCAGTGCTCCTCTTTACAATGAGCAGTTCTTC.

In this sample, this clonotype turned up many times. Written as DNA, the CDR3 is TGTGCCGCGGGGAGTTCCCGGAGTTCACCCCTCCACTTT. This gives the protein CAAGSSRSSPLHF. The V and J genes are TRBV30 and TRBJ1-6, with no clear D. Germline values: CDR1 GTSNPN, CDR2 SVGIG (reference sequence). CDR3 length: 13 residues. V lost 8 bases and J 9 bases, leaving 17 bases between the germline ends.

This clonotype has at least ten counts. The chain recombines TRBV12-3 or TRBV12-4 with TRBJ1-5; weak D call: TRBD1 (5 bases). The length of the CDR3 is 14 residues. The germline V and J ends were trimmed by 7 bases and 0 bases, with 10 bases remaining between them. The CDR3 loop is CASIDSHSNQPQHF. Written as DNA, the CDR3 is TGTGCCAGCATCGACAGTCATAGCAATCAGCCCCAGCATTTT.

This clonotype was observed many times. The chain is built from TRBV5-1 and TRBJ2-3; D might be TRBD1 (5 bases). There are 15 residues in the CDR3. From germline, CDR1 is SGHRS and CDR2 YFSETQ. V was cut by 4 bases and J by 0 bases, with 12 bases left in between. CDR3 coding DNA: TGCGCCAGCAGCCAACAGACAGCTAGCACAGATACGCAGTATTTT. It encodes CASSQQTASTDTQYF.

This clonotype was found a few times. The chain combines TRBV6-5 with TRBJ2-5; no clear D. This CDR3 is built from 14 residues. Looked up from germline, CDR1 is MNHEY and CDR2 is SVGAGI. Trimming took off 4 bases at V and 0 bases at J, with 9 bases between the two ends. CDR3 in amino acids: CASSSRSYQETQYF. The CDR3 region has the DNA TGTGCCAGCAGTTCTCGGTCCTACCAAGAGACCCAGTACTTC.

This clonotype was counted only a few times. The junction and the germline gene differ at one end; a read error may be behind it. The chain employs TRBV6-5 and TRBJ2-3, with 7 bases matching TRBD2. CDR3 length: 16 residues. CDR1 MNHEY and CDR2 SVGAGI come from the germline V gene. CDR3 amino acids: CASSYSVVTSRDTQYF. DNA of the CDR3: TGTGCCAGCAGTTACTCGGTCGTGACTAGCAGAGATACGCAGTATTTT.

This clonotype has more than one count but fewer than ten. The chain is built from TRBV10-3 and TRBJ2-1; the D is unclear. V lost 2 bases and J 4 bases, leaving 6 bases between the germline ends. CDR3 length equals 13 residues. The germline CDR1 and CDR2 sequences are ENHRY and SYGVKD. The CDR3 loop is CAISEGQYNEQFF. The CDR3 region has the DNA TGTGCCATCAGTGAGGGCCAATACAATGAGCAGTTCTTC.

This sequence joins TRBV5-1 and TRBJ2-2, with a possible D match to TRBD2 (6 bases). The germline V gene has CDR1 SGHRS and CDR2 YFSETQ. This CDR3 is built from 15 residues. Trimming shortened V by 4 bases and J by 7 bases, and 17 bases separated the two germline ends. The CDR3 here is CASSLYGGSIGELFF. The CDR3, as DNA: TGCGCCAGCAGCCTTTACGGGGGATCGATCGGGGAGCTGTTTTTT.

There are a few counts of this clonotype. This sequence joins TRBV12-3 or TRBV12-4 and TRBJ2-5, with D uncertain. V lost 6 bases and J lost 4, with 6 bases in between. CDR3 size: 11 residues. The CDR3 spells CASRLVETQYF. DNA for the CDR3: TGTGCCAGCAGACTTGTAGAGACCCAGTACTTC.

This clonotype was recorded a few times. The chain couples TRBV6-2 or TRBV6-3 to TRBJ2-1, with 11 bases matching TRBD2. The junction had 12 bases not matched to a gene; V was cut back by 5 bases and J by 12 bases. The V gene's germline CDR1 is MNHEY and CDR2 SVGEGT. The CDR3 runs 15 residues. Here the CDR3 DNA reads TGTGCCAGCAGTGGACCGGAATCTAGCGGGGGGATGCAGTTCTTC. Translating gives CASSGPESSGGMQFF.

The genes are TRBV30 and TRBJ1-5; 8 bases agree with TRBD1. The germline V gene encodes CDR1 GTSNPN and CDR2 SVGIG (reference sequence). The CDR3 runs to 13 residues. V trimming: 0 bases; J trimming: 7 bases; junction bases outside the gene matches: 2. In DNA, the CDR3 is TGTGCCTGGAGTGTCACAGGGGGACAGCCCCAGCATTTT. Translated, it gives CAWSVTGGQPQHF.

This rearrangement joins TRBV15 to TRBJ2-7; 10 bases are a match to TRBD1. The CDR3 consists of 15 residues. With V trimmed by 0 bases and J by 10 bases, 9 bases remained unmatched. Per the germline V gene, CDR1 is LNHNV and CDR2 is YYDKDF (reference sequence). CDR3: CATSRDRGQGTIQYV. The DNA of the CDR3 is TGTGCCACCAGCAGAGATCGGGGACAGGGGACAATCCAGTACGTC.

This clonotype was detected only a few times. The chain combines TRBV10-3 with TRBJ2-7; D is uncertain. Germline V gene lookup returns CDR1 ENHRY and CDR2 SYGVKD. This CDR3 is built from 13 residues. V lost 0 bases and J 2 bases, leaving 5 bases between the germline ends. The CDR3 spells CAISESRTYEQYF. The CDR3 DNA is TGTGCCATCAGTGAGTCCAGGACCTACGAGCAGTACTTC.

This chain uses TRBV5-1 with TRBJ2-3; D gene uncertain. There are 14 residues in the CDR3. Germline values: CDR1 SGHRS, CDR2 YFSETQ. With 1 base removed from V and 2 bases from J, the gap between germline ends came to 8 bases. The CDR3 loop reads CASSLPDPTDTQYF. DNA for the CDR3: TGCGCCAGCAGCTTGCCTGACCCCACAGATACGCAGTATTTT.